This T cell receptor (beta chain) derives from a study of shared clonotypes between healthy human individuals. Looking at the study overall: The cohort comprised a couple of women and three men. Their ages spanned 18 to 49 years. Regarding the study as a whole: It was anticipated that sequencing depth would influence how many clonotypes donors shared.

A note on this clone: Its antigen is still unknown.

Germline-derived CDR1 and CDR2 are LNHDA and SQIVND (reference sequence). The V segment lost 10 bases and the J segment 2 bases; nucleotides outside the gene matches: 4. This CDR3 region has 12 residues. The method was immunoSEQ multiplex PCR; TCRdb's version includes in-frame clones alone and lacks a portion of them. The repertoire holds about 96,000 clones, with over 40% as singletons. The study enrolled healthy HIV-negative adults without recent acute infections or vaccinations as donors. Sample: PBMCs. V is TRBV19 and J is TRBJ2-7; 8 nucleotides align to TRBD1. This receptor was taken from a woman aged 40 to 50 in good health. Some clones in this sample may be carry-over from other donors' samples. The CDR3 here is CATKGQAYEQYF. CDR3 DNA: TGTGCCACCAAGGGACAGGCCTACGAGCAGTACTTC.